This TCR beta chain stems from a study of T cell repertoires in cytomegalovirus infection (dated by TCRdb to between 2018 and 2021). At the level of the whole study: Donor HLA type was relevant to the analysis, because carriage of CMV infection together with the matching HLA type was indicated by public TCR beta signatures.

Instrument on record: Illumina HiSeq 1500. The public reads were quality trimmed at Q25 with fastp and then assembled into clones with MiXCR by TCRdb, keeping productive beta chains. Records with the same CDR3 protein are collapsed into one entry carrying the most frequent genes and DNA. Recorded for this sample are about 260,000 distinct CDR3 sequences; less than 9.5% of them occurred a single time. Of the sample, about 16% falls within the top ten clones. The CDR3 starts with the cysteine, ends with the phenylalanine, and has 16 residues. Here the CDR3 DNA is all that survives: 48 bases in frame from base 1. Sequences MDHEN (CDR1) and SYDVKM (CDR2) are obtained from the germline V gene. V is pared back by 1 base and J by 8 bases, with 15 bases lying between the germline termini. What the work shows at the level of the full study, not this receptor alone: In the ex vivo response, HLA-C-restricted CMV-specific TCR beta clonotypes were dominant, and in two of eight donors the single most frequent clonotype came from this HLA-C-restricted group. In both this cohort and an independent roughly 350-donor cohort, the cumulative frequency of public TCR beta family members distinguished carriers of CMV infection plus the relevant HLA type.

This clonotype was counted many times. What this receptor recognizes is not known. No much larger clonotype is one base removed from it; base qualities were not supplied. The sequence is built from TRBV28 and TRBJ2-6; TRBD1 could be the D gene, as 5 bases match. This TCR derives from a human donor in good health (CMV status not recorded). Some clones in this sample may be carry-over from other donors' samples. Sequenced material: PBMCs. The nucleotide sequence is TGTGCCAGCAGTTTATTCCGACAGTCCAGGACCAACGTCCTGACTTTC. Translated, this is CASSLFRQSRTNVLTF.